One sample yielded the 24 T cell receptor beta chains listed below, sequenced in a study of blood T cell repertoires in COVID-19 (dated by TCRdb to the early 2020s). Receptor amplification or capture employed the immunoSEQ multiplex PCR assay. TCRdb holds this immuneACCESS table with in-frame rearrangements only. Some clones are missing; in checked studies, unresolved V genes explain under half, and the rest has no known cause. The sample records about 100,000 clones, roughly 89% of which are singletons. Of the sample, roughly 2.1% falls within the top ten clones. The sample taken for sequencing was peripheral blood. The source is a man between 65 and 80 years old with active or convalescent COVID-19.

The gene calls are TRBV2 and TRBJ2-2; 7 bases map to TRBD2. There are 16 residues in the CDR3. Germline CDR1 reads SNHLY; CDR2 reads FYNNEI. The V gene end was trimmed by 6 bases and the J gene end by 7 bases; junction bases not matched to a gene: 14. CDR3 nucleotide sequence: TGTGCCAGCAGGTCCGGGACTACCGATTCGGACGGGGAGCTGTTTTTT. It encodes CASRSGTTDSDGELFF.

This sequence joins TRBV6-5 and TRBJ1-5; 7 nucleotides line up with TRBD1. CDR3 length: 15 residues. The V segment lost 3 bases and the J segment 7 bases; nucleotides outside the gene matches: 9. The germline V gene encodes CDR1 MNHEY and CDR2 SVGAGI. The CDR3 spells CASSYSQGGSQPQHF. CDR3 nucleotide sequence: TGTGCCAGCAGTTATAGCCAGGGGGGTTCCCAGCCCCAGCATTTT.

This CDR3 is CASRGTSSYEQYF. The CDR3, as DNA: TGTGCCAGTAGGGGGACAAGTTCCTACGAGCAGTACTTC. This sequence joins TRBV19 and TRBJ2-7, with D tentatively TRBD1 (6 bases). There are 13 residues in the CDR3. From germline, CDR1 is LNHDA and CDR2 SQIVND (reference sequence). With 6 bases removed from V and 1 base from J, the gap between germline ends came to 10 bases.

This clone showed up just a few times. This chain connects TRBV4-1 to TRBJ1-1, with D possibly TRBD1 on 6 matching bases. V lost 2 bases, J lost 5 bases, and 15 bases lay in between. Germline V gene data show CDR1 as MGHRA and CDR2 as YSYEKL. This CDR3 comprises 15 residues. CDR3: CASSQPSTGKTEAFF. The CDR3 DNA reads TGCGCCAGCAGCCAACCTTCCACAGGGAAAACTGAAGCTTTCTTT.

V is TRBV5-6 and J is TRBJ2-7; TRBD1 matches 8 bases. The CDR3 consists of 13 residues. Germline V gene lookup returns CDR1 SGHDT and CDR2 YYEEEE. The V and J ends lost 4 bases and 6 bases, in that order; junction bases with no gene match: 6. CDR3 sequence (DNA): TGTGCCAGCAGCCCGACAGGGGATGGCGAGCAGTACTTC. Amino acids: CASSPTGDGEQYF.

The chain combines TRBV6-5 with TRBJ1-2, with D possibly matching TRBD1 (6 bases). V gave up 2 bases and J gave up 2 bases, with 9 bases separating them. The germline CDR1 and CDR2 sequences are MNHEY and SVGAGI. The CDR3 contains 14 residues. CDR3: CASSYQGQNYGYTF. The CDR3 DNA sequence: TGTGCCAGCAGTTACCAAGGACAGAACTATGGCTACACCTTC.

The J gene is TRBJ2-2, the V gene TRBV24-1; 12 bases fit TRBD2. V was pared by 9 bases and J by 2 bases, with 3 bases of the junction left unmatched. Germline V gene sequence: CDR1 KGHDR, CDR2 SFDVKD. The CDR3 totals 15 residues. CDR3: CATALAGGNTGELFF. In DNA, the CDR3 is TGTGCCACCGCACTAGCGGGGGGAAACACCGGGGAGCTGTTTTTT.

The CDR3 sequence: CASSEQQNTEAFF. Written as DNA, the CDR3 is TGTGCCAGCAGTGAACAACAGAACACTGAAGCTTTCTTT. The chain is built from TRBV25-1 and TRBJ1-1; D is undetermined. The CDR3 has 13 amino acids. Germline CDR1 and CDR2: MGHDK and SYGVNS. The V end lost 2 bases, the J end lost 1 base, and 5 bases lay between the germline ends.

The rearrangement uses TRBV6-5 and TRBJ2-7, with D possibly being TRBD2 (5 bases). CDR1 MNHEY and CDR2 SVGAGI come from the germline V gene. This CDR3 region has 11 residues. Trimming removed 5 bases from V and 5 bases from J, with 7 bases in between. The CDR3 protein is CASSTRDEQYF. The DNA of the CDR3 is TGTGCCAGCAGTACGAGGGACGAGCAGTACTTC.

This clone was seen a single time. V is TRBV28 and J is TRBJ1-4; 7 nucleotides match TRBD1. V dropped 5 bases and J dropped 8; count of bases not matched to a gene: 8. Germline V gene lookup returns CDR1 MDHEN and CDR2 SYDVKM. The CDR3 runs 14 residues. CDR3 bases: TGTGCCAGCAGTCCTTCGACAGGGCTGGAAAAACTGTTTTTT. Its translation is CASSPSTGLEKLFF. Full variable domain (outside the CDR3, taken from reference TRBV28 and TRBJ1-4): DVKVTQSSRYLVKRTGEKVFLECVQDMDHENMFWYRQDPGLGLRLIYFSYDVKMKEKGDIPEGYSVSREKKERFSLILESASTNQTSMYLCASSPSTGLEKLFFGSGTQLSVL.

This chain uses TRBV19 with TRBJ2-1, with 8 bases lining up with TRBD1. Per germline, CDR1 LNHDA and CDR2 SQIVND (reference sequence). This CDR3 is 16 amino acids long. V was clipped by 3 bases and J by 0 bases; unmatched bases: 4. For the CDR3, the DNA is TGTGCCAGTAGTATGCAGGGGGCACCCTCCTACAATGAGCAGTTCTTC. Amino acid sequence: CASSMQGAPSYNEQFF.

The V gene is TRBV28, the J gene TRBJ2-1; 8 bases line up with TRBD1. This CDR3 contains 15 residues. Germline-derived CDR1 and CDR2 are MDHEN and SYDVKM. V lost 6 bases to trimming and J lost 3 bases; unmatched junction nucleotides: 7. The CDR3 DNA reads as TGTGCCAGCAGGGGAACCGACAGGGGCTACAATGAGCAGTTCTTC. Translation gives CASRGTDRGYNEQFF.

This clone occurred once. The chain employs TRBV4-1 and TRBJ1-4, with D perhaps TRBD1 (6 bases). Germline V gene lookup returns CDR1 MGHRA and CDR2 YSYEKL. V shed 3 bases and J shed 10 bases, with 18 bases lying between them. CDR3 length: 15 residues. In DNA, the CDR3 is TGCGCCAGCAGCCAGGATAGGGGGGGCTCAGGAAAACTGTTTTTT. As protein: CASSQDRGGSGKLFF.

This chain joins TRBV6-1 and TRBJ1-5; 9 positions match TRBD1. Germline V CDR1 and CDR2: MNHNS, SASEGT. The CDR3 is made up of 15 amino acids. Germline trimming cut 1 base from V and 6 bases from J; bases unmatched to any gene: 4. Written as DNA, the CDR3 is TGTGCCAGCAGTGAAGGACAGGGGGTGGGTCAGCCCCAGCATTTT. Translating it yields CASSEGQGVGQPQHF.

The chain has TRBV6-5 and TRBJ1-2; 7 nucleotides line up with TRBD1. This CDR3 spans 13 amino acids. V trimming: 6 bases; J trimming: 4 bases; junction bases outside the gene matches: 5. In germline, CDR1 is MNHEY, CDR2 SVGAGI. The CDR3 nucleotides are TGTGCCAGCAGCCCGGGACAGAGCTATGGCTACACCTTC. It is translated as CASSPGQSYGYTF.

The V gene is TRBV5-4, the J gene TRBJ2-7, with 10 bases fitting TRBD1. This CDR3 comprises 14 residues. The junction had 5 bases not matched to a gene; V was cut back by 4 bases and J by 4 bases. Germline assignment: CDR1 SGHNT and CDR2 YYREEE (reference sequence). Here the CDR3 DNA reads TGTGCCAGCAGCCAGGGACAGGGGCCTTACGAGCAGTACTTC. Its translation: CASSQGQGPYEQYF. Filled out from reference TRBV5-4 and TRBJ2-7, the complete variable domain reads ETGVTQSPTHLIKTRGQQVTLRCSSQSGHNTVSWYQQALGQGPQFIFQYYREEENGRGNFPPRFSGLQFPNYSSELNVNALELDDSALYLCASSQGQGPYEQYFGPGTRLTVT.

The rearrangement uses TRBV4-2 and TRBJ2-3; D might be TRBD1 (5 bases). This CDR3 is 14 amino acids long. Germline V gene data show CDR1 as LGHNA and CDR2 as YNFKEQ. The germline V and J ends were trimmed by 3 bases and 4 bases, with 11 bases remaining between them. The CDR3 loop is CASSHRESADTQYF. DNA for the CDR3: TGTGCCAGCAGCCACAGGGAATCCGCAGATACGCAGTATTTT.

The chain carries TRBV5-1 and TRBJ2-1; 10 positions match TRBD2. This CDR3 region has 15 residues. The V gene end was trimmed by 4 bases and the J gene end by 4 bases; junction bases not matched to a gene: 5. CDR1 is SGHRS and CDR2 is YFSETQ in the germline V gene. DNA of the CDR3: TGCGCCAGCAGCATACTAGCGGGGACTTACAATGAGCAGTTCTTC. Residues: CASSILAGTYNEQFF.

This clone is judged medium-sized. In nucleotides, the CDR3 is TGTGCCAGCAGTGCCGGGACAGCTTTAACCGGGGAGCTGTTTTTT. It codes for CASSAGTALTGELFF. V gene TRBV2 combines with J gene TRBJ2-2; 7 bases match TRBD1. From germline, CDR1 is SNHLY and CDR2 FYNNEI. The V segment lost 4 bases and the J segment 5 bases; nucleotides outside the gene matches: 7. The CDR3 totals 15 residues. Full variable domain (missing parts from reference TRBV2 and TRBJ2-2): EPEVTQTPSHQVTQMGQEVILRCVPISNHLYFYWYRQILGQKVEFLVSFYNNEISEKSEIFDDQFSVERPDGSNFTLKIRSTKLEDSAMYFCASSAGTALTGELFFGEGSRLTVL.

The V and J genes are TRBV30 and TRBJ1-1, with D perhaps TRBD1 (6 bases). The CDR3 is 13 amino acids. Germline V gene sequence: CDR1 GTSNPN, CDR2 SVGIG (reference sequence). V lost 2 bases to trimming and J lost 3 bases, with 10 bases between them. The CDR3 loop is CAWSLGADTEAFF. In DNA form, the CDR3 reads TGTGCCTGGAGTCTGGGGGCAGACACTGAAGCTTTCTTT. Together with reference TRBV30 and TRBJ1-1, the CDR3 gives the full variable domain: SQTIHQWPATLVQPVGSPLSLECTVEGTSNPNLYWYRQAAGRGLQLLFYSVGIGQISSEVPQNLSASRPQDRQFILSSKKLLLSDSGFYLCAWSLGADTEAFFGQGTRLTVV.

In its sample, this clone was seen a few times. The rearrangement links TRBV7-2 to TRBJ2-5; 8 bases fit TRBD2. This CDR3 comprises 16 residues. After removal of 5 bases from V and 1 base from J, the junction contained 9 bases not matched to a gene. Germline CDR1 reads SGHTA; CDR2 reads FQGNSA. The CDR3: CASSTPRGGSQETQYF. CDR3 nucleotide sequence: TGTGCCAGCAGCACCCCACGCGGGGGGAGCCAAGAGACCCAGTACTTC.

The genes are TRBV13 and TRBJ2-3, with 10 bases that match TRBD1. This CDR3 is built from 17 residues. The V segment lost 5 bases and the J segment 4 bases; nucleotides outside the gene matches: 12. Germline lookup yields CDR1 PRHDT and CDR2 FYEKMQ (reference sequence). The CDR3 sequence is CASSPWTGGAFADTQYF. DNA of the CDR3: TGTGCCAGCAGCCCGTGGACAGGGGGTGCCTTCGCAGATACGCAGTATTTT.

The chain carries TRBV6-6 and TRBJ1-2, with D maybe TRBD1 (5 bases). The germline CDR1 and CDR2 sequences are MNHNY and SVGAGI (reference sequence). This CDR3 has 14 amino acids. The ends were cut back, 4 bases at V and 4 bases at J, with 13 bases in the middle. CDR3 sequence: CASSSGGGSYGYTF. DNA of the CDR3: TGTGCCAGCAGTTCTGGGGGGGGAAGCTATGGCTACACCTTC.

The genes are TRBV5-1 and TRBJ1-2; the D gene is possibly TRBD1 (6 bases). V was clipped by 4 bases and J by 0 bases, with 10 bases between them. This CDR3 has 14 residues. The germline V gene encodes CDR1 SGHRS and CDR2 YFSETQ. The CDR3 loop reads CASSQTGSNYGYTF. The CDR3 nucleotides read TGCGCCAGCAGCCAAACAGGGTCTAACTATGGCTACACCTTC.